The rows below give T cell receptor beta chains drawn from one sample of a study of blood T cell repertoires in COVID-19. Libraries were prepared by immunoSEQ multiplex PCR; TCRdb keeps only in-frame clonotypes and omits some of them. The table has about 240,000 clones, roughly 90% seen once. Specimen: peripheral blood. The source is a man in his 60s who had recovered from COVID-19. The CDR3 runs from the conserved cysteine through the conserved F or W. The D gene is left open where the match is weak. A clone size is listed for some rows: how often the clone was seen (once, few, many), or a class if it is expanded.

D: TRBD1
J: TRBJ1-2
size: .
V: TRBV5-1
CDR3: CASSLLQGTGGYTF
DNA: TGCGCCAGCAGCTTATTACAGGGGACGGGCGGCTACACCTTC

D: .
J: TRBJ2-4
size: once
V: TRBV7-8
CDR3: CASSLDPQGQNIQYF
DNA: TGTGCCAGCAGCTTAGATCCGCAGGGGCAAAACATTCAGTACTTC

D: .
J: TRBJ2-1
size: .
V: TRBV27
CDR3: CASSLWQGIFSSYNEQFF
DNA: TGTGCCAGCAGTTTGTGGCAGGGTATCTTCAGCTCCTACAATGAGCAGTTCTTC

D: .
J: TRBJ1-2
size: .
V: TRBV5-1
CDR3: CASSLAGRGGYTF
DNA: TGCGCCAGCAGCTTGGCGGGTCGGGGAGGCTACACCTTC

D: .
J: TRBJ1-1
size: .
V: TRBV5-5
CDR3: CASSSRIGENTEAFF
DNA: TGTGCCAGCAGCTCCAGAATAGGGGAAAATACTGAAGCTTTCTTT

D: TRBD1
J: TRBJ2-7
size: .
V: TRBV30
CDR3: CAWSGQTDRGLSYEQYF
DNA: TGTGCCTGGAGTGGGCAGACGGACAGGGGGCTCTCCTACGAGCAGTACTTC

D: .
J: TRBJ1-5
size: .
V: TRBV11-2
CDR3: CASSLARSGGGPQHF
DNA: TGTGCCAGCAGCTTAGCCCGGTCGGGGGGAGGGCCCCAGCATTTT

D: .
J: TRBJ1-3
size: few
V: TRBV9
CDR3: CASSVEQGLSGNTIYF
DNA: TGTGCCAGCAGCGTAGAACAGGGTCTGAGTGGAAACACCATATATTTT

D: .
J: TRBJ1-3
size: .
V: TRBV10-3
CDR3: CAISEVGGSGNTIYF
DNA: TGTGCCATCAGTGAGGTGGGGGGCTCTGGAAACACCATATATTTT

D: .
J: TRBJ1-5
size: .
V: TRBV19
CDR3: CASSIFSRTGRQPQHF
DNA: TGTGCCAGTAGTATATTTTCGAGAACAGGGCGCCAGCCCCAGCATTTT

D: TRBD1
J: TRBJ1-5
size: once
V: TRBV6-7
CDR3: CASSYSSDRWCDQPQHF
DNA: TGTGCCAGCAGTTACTCGTCGGACAGGTGGTGTGATCAGCCCCAGCATTTT

D: .
J: TRBJ1-6
size: .
V: TRBV23-1
CDR3: CASSHPPDPPGPSSYNSPLHF
DNA: TGCGCCAGCAGTCATCCTCCCGATCCCCCAGGGCCCAGCTCCTATAATTCACCCCTCCACTTT

D: .
J: TRBJ1-5
size: once
V: TRBV6-2/TRBV6-3
CDR3: CASSYRWSGFSNQPQHF
DNA: TGTGCCAGCAGTTACAGGTGGTCAGGTTTTAGCAATCAGCCCCAGCATTTT

D: .
J: TRBJ1-5
size: .
V: TRBV6-5
CDR3: CASSTGSQPQHF
DNA: TGTGCCAGCAGTACAGGGAGTCAGCCCCAGCATTTT

D: .
J: TRBJ2-3
size: .
V: TRBV24-1
CDR3: CATSDSGKDTSTDTQYF
DNA: TGTGCCACCAGTGATTCAGGGAAGGATACTAGCACAGATACGCAGTATTTT

D: .
J: TRBJ1-5
size: once
V: TRBV10-2
CDR3: CATSQTASNQPQHF
DNA: TGCGCCACATCCCAGACAGCTAGCAATCAGCCCCAGCATTTT

D: .
J: TRBJ1-6
size: .
V: TRBV2
CDR3: CASRGDGRPSSYNSPLHF
DNA: TGTGCCAGCAGGGGAGACGGGAGGCCTAGCTCCTATAATTCACCCCTCCACTTT

D: .
J: TRBJ2-5
size: .
V: TRBV18
CDR3: CASSPGTWRKETQYF
DNA: TGTGCCAGCTCGCCCGGGACATGGAGAAAAGAGACCCAGTACTTC

D: TRBD1
J: TRBJ2-5
size: once
V: TRBV11-2
CDR3: CASSFQVGTGSGAETQYF
DNA: TGTGCCAGCAGCTTCCAAGTCGGGACAGGGTCGGGAGCAGAGACCCAGTACTTC

D: .
J: TRBJ2-6
size: once
V: TRBV27
CDR3: CASTAWGGGANVLTF
DNA: TGTGCCAGCACGGCGTGGGGCGGTGGGGCCAACGTCCTGACTTTC

D: .
J: TRBJ2-2
size: .
V: TRBV2
CDR3: CASRDSLNTGELFF
DNA: TGTGCCAGCAGGGACTCCCTGAACACCGGGGAGCTGTTTTTT

D: .
J: TRBJ2-5
size: .
V: TRBV12-5
CDR3: CASGTAQNAGETQYF
DNA: TGTGCTAGTGGCACGGCACAGAATGCTGGAGAGACCCAGTACTTC

D: .
J: TRBJ1-1
size: .
V: TRBV6-5
CDR3: CASRPSGGMNTEAFF
DNA: TGTGCCAGCAGGCCCTCCGGGGGGATGAACACTGAAGCTTTCTTT

D: .
J: TRBJ1-6
size: .
V: TRBV19
CDR3: CASMLGPSYNSPLHF
DNA: TGTGCCAGTATGCTGGGGCCCTCCTATAATTCACCCCTCCACTTT

D: TRBD1
J: TRBJ1-5
size: .
V: TRBV10-3
CDR3: CAISESTGQGIKPQHF
DNA: TGTGCCATCAGTGAGTCGACCGGACAGGGGATAAAGCCCCAGCATTTT

D: TRBD1
J: TRBJ2-5
size: .
V: TRBV20-1
CDR3: CSGQGQETQYF
DNA: TGCAGCGGACAGGGCCAAGAGACCCAGTACTTC

D: TRBD2
J: TRBJ2-3
size: .
V: TRBV9
CDR3: CASSPRTSGGYTQYF
DNA: TGTGCCAGCAGCCCCCGGACTAGCGGGGGGTATACGCAGTATTTT